This entry is about one T cell receptor (beta chain). This clone was detected only once. Its antigen remains unidentified. Qualities for individual bases were not recorded, and no much larger clone is one base off. Library preparation used the immunoSEQ multiplex PCR assay. TCRdb obtained this table from immuneACCESS and retained in-frame rearrangements with V and J assigned. These tables miss some clones; where compared with another copy, unresolved V genes account for less than half of the shortfall, and the remainder is unexplained. A total of 90,000 or so clones appear in this sample, approximately 86% of them only once. Of the sample, just over 2% falls within the top ten clones. As encoded in the germline V gene, CDR1 is SGHRS while CDR2 is YFSETQ. V has 0 bases trimmed and J has 2 bases trimmed; junction bases matching no gene number 3. The CDR3 starts with the cysteine, ends with the phenylalanine, and has 15 residues. CDR3 DNA is the only sequence kept; it has 45 bases, read in frame from the first base.

The sample is drawn from a study of radiotherapy plus CTLA-4 blockade in lung cancer (dated by TCRdb to 2016 to 2018). For the study in its entirety: Objective responses were observed in about 17% of enrolled patients, and disease control was achieved in 25% to 35%.

The study tested focal radiation therapy combined with CTLA-4 blockade (ipilimumab) in patients with chemo-refractory metastatic non-small-cell lung cancer. General conclusions and limits of the study: The strongest predictors of response, as reported, were early dynamic changes in blood T cell clones along with a rise in serum interferon-beta after radiation. TCR clones derived from tumors expanded in peripheral blood after treatment with radiotherapy and ipilimumab.

The chain links TRBV5-1 with TRBJ2-7, with 9 bases aligning to TRBD2. This clonotype originated in a human donor with non-small cell lung cancer who had a partial response to radiotherapy plus ipilimumab. The sequences come from peripheral blood, collected from a patient treated with radiotherapy plus ipilimumab. The nucleotide sequence reads TGCGCCAGCAGCTTGGGTGCGGGAGGGCCCTACGAGCAGTACTTC. This gives the protein CASSLGAGGPYEQYF. The reference TRBV5-1 and TRBJ2-7 proteins fill in what lies around the CDR3, so the full variable domain reads KAGVTQTPRYLIKTRGQQVTLSCSPISGHRSVSWYQQTPGQGLQFLFEYFSETQRNKGNFPGRFSGRQFSNSRSEMNVSTLELGDSALYLCASSLGAGGPYEQYFGPGTRLTVT.